These T cell receptor beta chains were read from a single sample in a study of T cell responses to AZD1222 COVID-19 vaccine. The data were produced by immunoSEQ multiplex PCR, yet TCRdb's version contains in-frame clones alone and is incomplete. The sample has 80,000 or so clones; approximately 86% are singletons. The material was peripheral blood, obtained on day 0 of MenACWY control vaccination. The source is an adult in good health. Each CDR3 is given with its conserved first and last residue. The D gene is left open where the match is weak. Clone size is given for some rows only: seen once, a few or many times, or a class if the clone is expanded.

v_gene,j_gene,abundance,d_gene,CDR3aa,CDR3nt
TRBV7-9,TRBJ2-7,NA,TRBD1,CASSSGQGASYEQYF,TGTGCCAGCAGCTCCGGACAGGGGGCTTCCTACGAGCAGTACTTC
TRBV9,TRBJ1-2,NA,NA,CASSVGQGNYGYTF,TGTGCCAGCAGCGTAGGCCAGGGTAACTATGGCTACACCTTC
TRBV6-2/TRBV6-3,TRBJ2-2,NA,TRBD2,CASSYTLAGPGELFF,TGTGCCAGCAGTTACACACTAGCGGGTCCCGGGGAGCTGTTTTTT
TRBV9,TRBJ1-4,NA,TRBD1,CASSPTGGKLFF,TGTGCCAGCAGCCCTACAGGGGGAAAACTGTTTTTT
TRBV5-4,TRBJ2-1,NA,NA,CASSSSTSSYNEQFF,TGTGCCAGCAGCTCCTCGACAAGCTCCTACAATGAGCAGTTCTTC
TRBV5-6,TRBJ2-2,NA,TRBD2,CASSLGGLAAGELFF,TGTGCCAGCAGCTTGGGGGGACTAGCCGCCGGGGAGCTGTTTTTT
TRBV27,TRBJ1-1,NA,NA,CASSPRGSQAFF,TGTGCCAGCAGTCCCCGTGGCAGTCAAGCTTTCTTT
TRBV5-6,TRBJ1-6,NA,NA,CASSFGKNISPLHF,TGTGCCAGCAGCTTTGGGAAAAATATTTCACCCCTCCACTTT
TRBV21-1,TRBJ1-5,NA,NA,CASSKCRGWLPGQPQHF,TGTGCCAGCAGCAAATGTAGGGGGTGGCTCCCGGGGCAGCCCCAGCATTTT
TRBV19,TRBJ1-4,NA,NA,CASRDSTDEKLFF,TGTGCCAGTAGAGACAGTACTGATGAAAAACTGTTTTTT
TRBV7-2,TRBJ2-1,NA,TRBD1,CASSLSTGPSSSYNEQFF,TGTGCCAGCAGCCTATCGACAGGGCCTTCTAGCTCCTACAATGAGCAGTTCTTC
TRBV5-1,TRBJ1-2,once,NA,CASSRNQGGPYGYTF,TGCGCCAGCAGCCGTAATCAGGGAGGCCCCTATGGCTACACCTTC
TRBV18,TRBJ1-6,NA,TRBD1,CASSEWTGGISPLHF,TGTGCCAGCTCAGAGTGGACAGGGGGCATTTCACCCCTCCACTTT
TRBV18,TRBJ1-4,NA,NA,CASSPRPPATNEKLFF,TGTGCCAGCTCACCACGGCCACCCGCAACTAATGAAAAACTGTTTTTT
TRBV19,TRBJ2-7,NA,TRBD1,CASSRDRVAYEQYF,TGTGCCAGTAGTCGCGACAGGGTTGCCTACGAGCAGTACTTC
TRBV3-1/TRBV3-2,TRBJ1-1,NA,TRBD1,CASSLGQGNTEAFF,TGTGCCAGCAGCCTCGGACAGGGGAACACTGAAGCTTTCTTT
TRBV28,TRBJ1-2,NA,NA,CASSREYSYGYTF,TGTGCCAGCAGTCGCGAGTACTCCTATGGCTACACCTTC
TRBV5-4,TRBJ2-7,NA,NA,CASSPLPSSYEQYF,TGTGCCAGCAGCCCCTTACCGAGCTCCTACGAGCAGTACTTC
TRBV19,TRBJ1-5,NA,NA,CASSTVTGFGNQPQHF,TGTGCCAGTAGTACGGTTACAGGGTTTGGCAATCAGCCCCAGCATTTT
TRBV5-1,TRBJ1-6,NA,TRBD1,CASSLGTGDNSPLHF,TGCGCCAGCAGCTTGGGTACAGGGGATAATTCACCCCTCCACTTT
TRBV3-1/TRBV3-2,TRBJ2-5,NA,NA,CASSPWRLVLRETQYF,TGTGCCAGCAGCCCGTGGCGACTGGTTTTAAGGGAGACCCAGTACTTC
TRBV9,TRBJ2-6,NA,NA,CASSVSMARDRANVLTF,TGTGCCAGCAGCGTTAGCATGGCCCGGGACAGGGCCAACGTCCTGACTTTC
TRBV6-5,TRBJ1-6,NA,NA,CASSYSGRTGVSPLHF,TGTGCCAGCAGTTACTCTGGGCGCACAGGAGTTTCACCCCTCCACTTT